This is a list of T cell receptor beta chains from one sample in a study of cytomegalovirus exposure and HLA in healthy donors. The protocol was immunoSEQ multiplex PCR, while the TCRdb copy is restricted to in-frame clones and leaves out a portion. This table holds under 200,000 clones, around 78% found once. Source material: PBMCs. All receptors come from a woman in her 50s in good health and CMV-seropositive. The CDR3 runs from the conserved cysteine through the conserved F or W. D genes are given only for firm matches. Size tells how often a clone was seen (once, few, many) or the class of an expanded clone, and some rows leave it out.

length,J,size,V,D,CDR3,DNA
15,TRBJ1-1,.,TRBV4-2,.,CASSQGSGEVAEAFF,TGTGCCAGCAGCCAAGGGTCCGGAGAGGTCGCTGAAGCTTTCTTT
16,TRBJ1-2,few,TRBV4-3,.,CASSLMVAAPNYGYTF,TGCGCCAGCAGCCTAATGGTTGCGGCGCCAAACTATGGCTACACCTTC
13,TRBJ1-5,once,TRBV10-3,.,CAISEWRGQPQHF,TGTGCCATCAGTGAATGGAGGGGTCAGCCCCAGCATTTT
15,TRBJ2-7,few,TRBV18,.,CASSPGGAPSYEQYF,TGTGCCAGCTCACCAGGGGGGGCCCCCTCCTACGAGCAGTACTTC
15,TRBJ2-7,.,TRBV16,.,CASSQRGFTSYEQYF,TGTGCCAGCAGCCAAAGGGGCTTCACCTCCTACGAGCAGTACTTC
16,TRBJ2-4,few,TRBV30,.,CAWSVPATPGENSQYF,TGTGCCTGGAGTGTACCAGCGACACCCGGGGAAAACAGTCAGTACTTC
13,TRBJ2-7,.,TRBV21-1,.,CASVIAGLYEQYF,TGTGCCAGCGTAATAGCGGGGCTCTACGAGCAGTACTTC
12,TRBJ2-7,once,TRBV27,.,CASAHLRYEQYF,TGTGCCAGCGCCCACTTGAGATACGAGCAGTACTTC
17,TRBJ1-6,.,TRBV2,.,CASSFGQPSSYNSPLHF,TGTGCCAGCAGTTTCGGACAGCCGAGCTCCTATAATTCACCCCTCCACTTT
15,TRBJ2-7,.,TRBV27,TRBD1,CASSQGASSSYEQYF,TGTGCCAGCAGCCAGGGGGCTAGCAGCTCCTACGAGCAGTACTTC
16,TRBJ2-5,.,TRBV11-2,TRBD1,CASSLQWTGAQETQYF,TGTGCCAGCAGCTTACAATGGACAGGAGCACAAGAGACCCAGTACTTC
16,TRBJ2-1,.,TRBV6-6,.,CASSYSMGSSYNEQFF,TGTGCCAGCAGTTACTCGATGGGGAGCTCCTACAATGAGCAGTTCTTC
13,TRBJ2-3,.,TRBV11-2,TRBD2,CASSPTTSGTQYF,TGTGCCAGCAGCCCGACCACTAGCGGGACGCAGTATTTT
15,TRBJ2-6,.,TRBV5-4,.,CASSLSGTGANGLTF,TGTGCCAGCAGCTTATCAGGGACTGGGGCCAACGGCCTGACTTTC
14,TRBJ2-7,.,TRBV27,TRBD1,CASSPGQGAREQYF,TGTGCCAGCAGCCCGGGACAGGGGGCACGCGAGCAGTACTTC
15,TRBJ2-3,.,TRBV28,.,CASSLRGSLSDTQYF,TGTGCCAGCAGTTTACGGGGGTCCTTGTCAGATACGCAGTATTTT
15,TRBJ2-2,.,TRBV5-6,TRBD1,CASSPDRLDTGELFF,TGTGCCAGCAGTCCGGACAGGCTGGACACCGGGGAGCTGTTTTTT
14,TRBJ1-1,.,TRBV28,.,CASSWGGMNTEAFF,TGTGCCAGCAGTTGGGGAGGTATGAACACTGAAGCTTTCTTT
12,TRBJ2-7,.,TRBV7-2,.,CASSLLAYEQYF,TGTGCCAGCAGCTTACTTGCCTACGAGCAGTACTTC
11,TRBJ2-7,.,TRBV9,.,CASSGAGLPDF,TGTGCCAGCAGCGGCGCAGGGCTCCCCGACTTC
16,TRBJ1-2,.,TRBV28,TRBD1,CASSLRPKFTGDGYTF,TGTGCCAGCAGTTTACGACCGAAATTTACAGGGGATGGCTACACCTTC
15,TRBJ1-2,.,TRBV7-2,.,CASSLRGSGEDGYTF,TGTGCCAGCAGCCTCCGAGGGTCGGGAGAGGATGGCTACACCTTC
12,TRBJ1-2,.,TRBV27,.,CASSSTNYGYTF,TGTGCCAGCAGTTCCACTAACTATGGCTACACCTTC
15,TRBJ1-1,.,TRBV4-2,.,CASSQEHSGYTEAFF,TGTGCCAGCAGCCAAGAACACAGCGGTTACACTGAAGCTTTCTTT
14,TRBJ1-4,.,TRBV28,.,CASRKGGFNEKLFF,TGTGCCAGCAGAAAAGGGGGTTTTAATGAAAAACTGTTTTTT
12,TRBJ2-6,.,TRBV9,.,CASSTGANGLTF,TGTGCCAGCAGCACTGGGGCCAACGGCCTGACTTTC
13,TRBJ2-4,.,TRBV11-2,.,CASESLAKNIQYF,TGTGCCAGCGAAAGCCTAGCCAAAAACATTCAGTACTTC
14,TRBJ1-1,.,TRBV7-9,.,CATTTDSLNTEAFF,TGTGCCACCACAACGGACAGCTTGAACACTGAAGCTTTCTTT
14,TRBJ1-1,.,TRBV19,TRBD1,CASSAKQGVAEAFF,TGTGCCAGTAGTGCGAAACAGGGGGTGGCTGAAGCTTTCTTT
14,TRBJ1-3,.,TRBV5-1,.,CASSWGDPGNTIYF,TGCGCCAGCAGCTGGGGCGACCCTGGAAACACCATATATTTT
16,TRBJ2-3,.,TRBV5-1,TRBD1,CASTERQGIFTDTQYF,TGCGCCAGCACCGAGAGACAGGGGATTTTCACAGATACGCAGTATTTT
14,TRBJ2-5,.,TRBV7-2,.,CASSPQGYQETQYF,TGTGCCAGCAGCCCGCAGGGTTACCAAGAGACCCAGTACTTC
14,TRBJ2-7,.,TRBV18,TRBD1,CASSSGQGMNEQYF,TGTGCCAGCTCCTCGGGACAGGGAATGAACGAGCAGTACTTC
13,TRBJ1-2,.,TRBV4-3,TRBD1,CASSQGRDRVPTF,TGCGCCAGCAGCCAAGGACGGGACAGGGTACCCACCTTC
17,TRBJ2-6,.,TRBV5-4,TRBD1,CASSEGQGRAGANVLTF,TGTGCCAGCAGCGAGGGACAGGGGAGGGCTGGGGCCAACGTCCTGACTTTC
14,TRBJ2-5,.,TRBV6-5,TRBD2,CASRPGTSELEQYF,TGTGCCAGCAGACCGGGGACTAGCGAACTGGAGCAGTACTTC
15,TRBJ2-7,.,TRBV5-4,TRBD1,CASSLGQGTPYEQYF,TGTGCCAGCAGCCTGGGACAGGGGACCCCCTACGAGCAGTACTTC
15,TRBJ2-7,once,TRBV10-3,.,CATCRGAGDTYEQYF,TGTGCCACCTGTCGAGGGGCAGGGGACACTTACGAGCAGTACTTC
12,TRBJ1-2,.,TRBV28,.,CASSPLGYGYTF,TGTGCCAGCAGTCCCCTCGGCTATGGCTACACCTTC
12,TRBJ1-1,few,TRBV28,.,CASWQGNTEAFF,TGTGCCAGCTGGCAGGGGAACACTGAAGCTTTCTTT
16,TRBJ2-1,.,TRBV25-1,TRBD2,CASSEPGTSRAHEQFF,TGTGCCAGCAGTGAACCGGGGACTAGCAGGGCACATGAGCAGTTCTTC
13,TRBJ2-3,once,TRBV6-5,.,CASSYFPRDTQYF,TGTGCCAGCAGTTACTTTCCTCGGGATACGCAGTATTTT
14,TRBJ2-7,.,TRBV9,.,CASSPRRGSDEQYF,TGTGCCAGCAGCCCCCGAAGGGGATCTGACGAGCAGTACTTC
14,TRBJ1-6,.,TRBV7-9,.,CASSLGQNNSPLHF,TGTGCCAGCAGCTTAGGACAGAATAATTCACCCCTCCACTTT
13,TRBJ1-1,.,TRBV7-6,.,CASSSQENTEAFF,TGTGCCAGCAGCTCACAGGAGAACACTGAAGCTTTCTTT
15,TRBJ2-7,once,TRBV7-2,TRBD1,CASRTRTGGTYEQYF,TGTGCCAGCAGGACTCGGACAGGGGGCACCTACGAGCAGTACTTC
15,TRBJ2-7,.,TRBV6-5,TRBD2,CASTPPGGGAYEQYF,TGTGCCAGCACCCCCCCCGGGGGGGGAGCGTACGAGCAGTACTTC
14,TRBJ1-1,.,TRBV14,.,CASSQDHWGVGAFF,TGTGCCAGCAGCCAAGATCATTGGGGAGTAGGAGCTTTCTTT
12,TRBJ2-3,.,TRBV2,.,CASSEEISVPSF,TGTGCCAGCAGTGAGGAGATCTCGGTCCCCTCATTT
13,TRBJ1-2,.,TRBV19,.,CASSHSINYGYTF,TGTGCCAGTAGTCACTCGATAAACTATGGCTACACCTTC
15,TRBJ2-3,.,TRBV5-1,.,CASSLAQDFTDTQYF,TGCGCCAGCAGCTTGGCCCAGGACTTCACAGATACGCAGTATTTT
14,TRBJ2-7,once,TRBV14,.,CASSQVFQDYEQYF,TGTGCCAGCAGCCAAGTTTTTCAGGACTACGAGCAGTACTTC
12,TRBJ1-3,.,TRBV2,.,CASRVSAGKIYF,TGTGCCAGCAGGGTTTCCGCAGGGAAAATATATTTT
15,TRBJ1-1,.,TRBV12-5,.,CASGLSVRMNTEAFF,TGTGCTAGTGGTTTGTCCGTGCGGATGAACACTGAAGCTTTCTTT
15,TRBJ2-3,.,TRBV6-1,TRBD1,CASSGGTGHTDTQYF,TGTGCCAGCAGTGGGGGGACAGGGCACACAGATACGCAGTATTTT
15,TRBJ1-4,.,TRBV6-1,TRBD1,CASRGLGTGREKLFF,TGTGCCAGCAGAGGGCTGGGGACAGGGAGGGAAAAACTGTTTTTT
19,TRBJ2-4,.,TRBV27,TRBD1,CASSLFGDRVKREGNIQYF,TGTGCCAGCAGTTTATTTGGGGACAGGGTGAAGCGGGAAGGAAACATTCAGTACTTC